This passage covers 11 T cell receptor beta chains from one sample sequenced in a study of cytomegalovirus exposure and HLA in healthy donors. The PCR was carried out with 60 Vbeta primers and 13 Jbeta primers. Profiling relied on immunoSEQ multiplex PCR, and the TCRdb table lists in-frame clones only, not all of them. The sample carries some 130,000 clones, nearly 65% recorded once. What was sequenced was PBMCs. Every receptor here comes from a man aged 35 to 55 in good health and CMV-seropositive.

As DNA, the CDR3 is TGTGCCACCAGCAGACAGGGGGAAGGGGAGACCCAGTACTTC. Its protein product is CATSRQGEGETQYF. V usage is TRBV15 and J usage is TRBJ2-5; 7 bases are a match to TRBD1. The V segment lost 2 bases and the J segment 5 bases; nucleotides outside the gene matches: 5. Per germline, CDR1 LNHNV and CDR2 YYDKDF (reference sequence). The CDR3 is made up of 14 amino acids.

This rearrangement joins TRBV7-9 to TRBJ1-5, with D unclear. The CDR3 sequence is 18 residues long. Germline V gene lookup returns CDR1 SEHNR and CDR2 FQNEAQ (reference sequence). The V and J ends lost 4 bases and 4 bases respectively, with 23 bases between them. In DNA form, the CDR3 reads TGTGCCAGCAGCTCGCCCCCCCCCTTCGGGGTCCTAAATCAGCCCCAGCATTTT. Amino acids: CASSSPPPFGVLNQPQHF.

This clone was detected a few times. The J gene is TRBJ1-2, the V gene TRBV4-2; D is unresolved. The CDR3 contains 14 residues. V was clipped by 4 bases and J by 4 bases, with 13 bases between them. The germline V gene encodes CDR1 LGHNA and CDR2 YNFKEQ. CDR3 nucleotide sequence: TGTGCCAGCAGCCTAAGATCCGAGGCCTATGGCTACACCTTC. Protein product: CASSLRSEAYGYTF.

This clone was observed a handful of times. V and J are TRBV19 and TRBJ1-5, with 9 bases that match TRBD1. Germline V lookup: CDR1 LNHDA, CDR2 SQIVND (reference sequence). V lost 5 bases, J lost 2 bases, and 7 bases stayed unmatched. The CDR3 totals 16 residues. The chain's CDR3 is CASSFPDRGGNQPQHF. CDR3 nucleotides: TGTGCCAGTAGTTTTCCGGACAGGGGTGGCAATCAGCCCCAGCATTTT.

The chain combines TRBV27 with TRBJ2-1; 9 bases agree with TRBD1. Germline values: CDR1 MNHEY, CDR2 SMNVEV (reference sequence). The CDR3 totals 18 residues. After removal of 5 bases from V and 0 bases from J, the junction contained 11 bases not matched to a gene. DNA for the CDR3: TGTGCCAGCAGTCCTGGGACAGGGAGGGAATTCTCCTACAATGAGCAGTTCTTC. Protein: CASSPGTGREFSYNEQFF.

The table lists this clone with a few counts. The chain recombines TRBV7-9 with TRBJ2-7; 7 nucleotides line up with TRBD2. V was pared by 0 bases and J by 1 base, with 6 bases of the junction left unmatched. In germline, CDR1 is SEHNR, CDR2 FQNEAQ (reference sequence). The length of the CDR3 is 16 residues. The CDR3 spells CASSLAPASGSYEQYF. CDR3 DNA sequence: TGTGCCAGCAGCTTAGCGCCGGCTAGCGGATCCTACGAGCAGTACTTC. The full variable domain, its missing parts supplied by reference TRBV7-9 and TRBJ2-7, is DTGVSQNPRHKITKRGQNVTFRCDPISEHNRLYWYRQTLGQGPEFLTYFQNEAQLEKSRLLSDRFSAERPKGSFSTLEIQRTEQGDSAMYLCASSLAPASGSYEQYFGPGTRLTVT.

The J gene is TRBJ2-2, the V gene TRBV19; 10 bases align to TRBD1. The germline V gene encodes CDR1 LNHDA and CDR2 SQIVND (reference sequence). This CDR3 is built from 15 residues. After removal of 8 bases from V and 5 bases from J, the junction contained 8 bases not matched to a gene. The CDR3 is CASQPGTGETGELFF. For the CDR3, the DNA is TGTGCCAGTCAACCCGGGACAGGGGAGACCGGGGAGCTGTTTTTT. Based on the CDR3 plus reference TRBV19 and TRBJ2-2, the full variable domain is DGGITQSPKYLFRKEGQNVTLSCEQNLNHDAMYWYRQDPGQGLRLIYYSQIVNDFQKGDIAEGYSVSREKKESFPLTVTSAQKNPTAFYLCASQPGTGETGELFFGEGSRLTVL.

The chain couples TRBV9 to TRBJ2-3; D unclear. The CDR3 is 15 residues long. V was cut by 0 bases and J by 2 bases, with 10 bases left in between. Looked up from germline, CDR1 is SGDLS and CDR2 is YYNGEE. In nucleotides, the CDR3 is TGTGCCAGCAGCGTAGCCCCCCTGTACACAGATACGCAGTATTTT. Translating gives CASSVAPLYTDTQYF.

The chain couples TRBV7-2 to TRBJ1-2, with 9 bases matching TRBD1. Germline CDR1 is SGHTA and CDR2 is FQGNSA. CDR3 size: 14 residues. V lost 5 bases and J lost 5; bases outside the gene matches: 6. The CDR3 DNA sequence: TGTGCCAGCAGCCCAGGGACAGGGTGGTATGGCTACACCTTC. Its protein product is CASSPGTGWYGYTF.

This clone was found a few times. The chain is built from TRBV5-6 and TRBJ2-2; the D is unclear. Trimming pared 3 bases from V and 5 bases from J, leaving 5 bases between. Germline CDR1 SGHDT, CDR2 YYEEEE. The CDR3 length is 12 residues. CDR3 residues: CASSWRTGELFF. In DNA form, the CDR3 reads TGTGCCAGCAGCTGGAGAACCGGGGAGCTGTTTTTT.

The chain has TRBV6-1 and TRBJ2-1; D not resolved. Germline V lookup: CDR1 MNHNS, CDR2 SASEGT. The CDR3 runs 15 residues. V lost 7 bases and J 1 base, leaving 14 bases between the germline ends. CDR3 protein: CASTQQLMSYNEQFF. CDR3 sequence (DNA): TGTGCCAGCACCCAACAGCTTATGTCCTACAATGAGCAGTTCTTC.